The table lists the clone carrying this T cell receptor beta chain with a count of one. Per the authors' pipeline: Reference gene primer amplification yielded estimated nucleated cell counts. Only in-frame clones appear in the TCRdb table, and some are missing; sequencing was by immunoSEQ multiplex PCR. Clone size and V and J calls were adopted from that table, with D and trimming inferred from the DNA. The table lists 160,000 or so clones, about nine tenths of them singletons. V dropped 4 bases and J dropped 6 bases, with 10 bases sitting between them. The CDR3 has 13 amino acids. Germline V lookup: CDR1 SGHRS, CDR2 YFSETQ. This entry belongs to a study of blood T cell repertoires in COVID-19. For the study at large: Acute-phase and convalescent COVID-19 samples originated in the United States, Italy and Spain. Sources were T cells, B-cell-depleted T cells, or PBMCs; the material itself was cDNA or gDNA.

The specimen was peripheral blood. The sequence came from a man aged 55 to 70 with active or convalescent COVID-19. The chain couples TRBV5-1 to TRBJ2-2; perhaps TRBD1 as D (5 bases). The CDR3: CASSETAPGELFF. In nucleotides, the CDR3 is TGCGCCAGCAGCGAGACAGCGCCCGGGGAGCTGTTTTTT.